The 19 T cell receptor beta chains given below trace back to one sample, sequenced in a study of shared clonotypes between healthy human individuals. The data were produced by immunoSEQ multiplex PCR, yet TCRdb's version contains in-frame clones alone and is incomplete. Counted here are about 1 million clones, under 80% occurring once; the ten biggest clones make up 1.5%. The sequenced material came from memory CD4+ T cells sorted from blood. Subset specified: CD45RA-negative fraction. These receptors all come from a man between 18 and 35 years old in good health.

The chain employs TRBV7-9 and TRBJ2-7, with D perhaps matching TRBD2 (5 bases). V was shortened by 8 bases and J by 4 bases, with 15 bases between the two germline ends. CDR1 SEHNR and CDR2 FQNEAQ come from the germline V gene (reference sequence). This CDR3 has 13 residues. The CDR3 region has the DNA TGTGCCAGCCGAATCCGGACTGTTTACGAGCAGTACTTC. It encodes CASRIRTVYEQYF.

CDR3 in amino acids: CASSTEGSGETQYF. The DNA of the CDR3 is TGTGCCAGTAGTACGGAGGGGTCAGGAGAGACCCAGTACTTC. The rearrangement uses TRBV19 and TRBJ2-5; possibly TRBD2 for D (6 bases). Germline assignment: CDR1 LNHDA and CDR2 SQIVND (reference sequence). The length of the CDR3 is 14 residues. Trimming stripped 4 bases from V and 4 bases from J, with 13 bases between.

This clone has more than one count but fewer than ten. The rearrangement joins TRBV9 to TRBJ2-7; D tentatively fits TRBD1 or TRBD2 (6 bases each). V was clipped by 0 bases and J by 6 bases, with 16 bases between them. CDR1 is SGDLS and CDR2 is YYNGEE in the germline V gene. The CDR3 sequence is 15 residues long. CDR3 DNA: TGTGCCAGCAGCGTAGAAGGGGGGCGCGTTTCCGAGCAGTACTTC. Encoded protein: CASSVEGGRVSEQYF.

J is TRBJ1-3 and V is TRBV6-5, with D unresolved. CDR3 length equals 15 residues. V was shortened by 0 bases and J by 0 bases, with 6 bases between the two germline ends. From germline, CDR1 is MNHEY and CDR2 SVGAGI. The CDR3 bases are TGTGCCAGCAGTTACTCTCACAACTCTGGAAACACCATATATTTT. Protein product: CASSYSHNSGNTIYF.

V is TRBV5-3 and J is TRBJ2-7, with 9 bases fitting TRBD2. TRBV5-3 is annotated as an ORF whose role is uncertain. The J segment lost 3 bases and the V segment lost 1 base, leaving 11 bases of the junction unmatched. There are 17 residues in the CDR3. CDR3 loop: CARSLKWLRGGGYEQYF. For the CDR3, the DNA is TGTGCCAGAAGCTTGAAGTGGTTGCGGGGGGGAGGCTACGAGCAGTACTTC.

The J gene is TRBJ2-3, the V gene TRBV5-6; D not certain. The CDR3 has 15 residues. Germline V lookup: CDR1 SGHDT, CDR2 YYEEEE. V was trimmed by 1 base and J by 2 bases, leaving 11 bases between them. The CDR3: CASSLTTFNTDTQYF. The CDR3 coding sequence is TGTGCCAGCAGCTTGACTACGTTCAACACAGATACGCAGTATTTT.

This clone was observed once. DNA for the CDR3: TGTGCCAGCAGTTACGGGAGGGGGTACGAGCAGTACTTC. Translation gives CASSYGRGYEQYF. This chain links TRBV6-5 with TRBJ2-7; D is possibly TRBD2 (7 bases). This CDR3 comprises 13 residues. The V and J ends lost 2 bases and 4 bases respectively, with 9 bases between them. The germline gives CDR1 MNHEY, CDR2 SVGAGI.

Turning to this clone: A much larger clone sits a single nucleotide away, making a read error possible. The sample contains more than one DNA sequence encoding this CDR3. This CDR3 reads CASSTYTGELFF. The DNA of the CDR3 is TGTGCCAGCAGCACTTACACCGGGGAGCTGTTTTTT. This chain links TRBV9 with TRBJ2-2; no definite D call. Germline V gene sequence: CDR1 SGDLS, CDR2 YYNGEE. This CDR3 is 12 amino acids long. V was trimmed by 4 bases and J by 3 bases, leaving 4 bases between them.

This clone showed up just once. This sequence joins TRBV11-2 and TRBJ1-3; no reliable D call. The V end lost 0 bases, the J end lost 0 bases, and 12 bases lay between the germline ends. Germline V gives CDR1 SGHAT, CDR2 FQNNGV. This CDR3 comprises 17 residues. DNA of the CDR3: TGTGCCAGCAGCTTAGAGGGCAGGTCGAGCTCTGGAAACACCATATATTTT. Translated, it gives CASSLEGRSSSGNTIYF.

The genes are TRBV5-8 and TRBJ2-7; 7 bases map to TRBD1. From germline, CDR1 is SGHTS and CDR2 YDEGEE. V lost 4 bases to trimming and J lost 2 bases; unmatched junction nucleotides: 6. The CDR3 is 14 amino acids. The CDR3 DNA is TGTGCCAGCAGCGAGCCGGGACAGACCTACGAGCAGTACTTC. It yields the protein CASSEPGQTYEQYF.

V and J are TRBV7-2 and TRBJ2-2, with 8 bases matching TRBD2. The junction had 8 bases not matched to a gene; V was cut back by 4 bases and J by 7 bases. Germline V gene lookup returns CDR1 SGHTA and CDR2 FQGNSA. The CDR3 totals 15 residues. The CDR3 DNA sequence: TGTGCCAGCAGCTCGGGACTAGTCCCGGGCGGGGAGCTGTTTTTT. It specifies CASSSGLVPGGELFF.

V usage is TRBV6-5 and J usage is TRBJ2-5; TRBD2 aligns across 10 bases. Germline values: CDR1 MNHEY, CDR2 SVGAGI. The CDR3 has 13 residues. The J segment lost 3 bases and the V segment lost 6 bases, leaving 1 base of the junction unmatched. CDR3 sequence reads: CASRSGGEETQYF. The CDR3 coding sequence is TGTGCCAGCAGAAGCGGGGGGGAAGAGACCCAGTACTTC.

A few counts support this clone. This sequence joins TRBV19 and TRBJ1-6, with 9 bases that match TRBD1. The CDR3 is 15 residues long. Per the germline V gene, CDR1 is LNHDA and CDR2 is SQIVND (reference sequence). The V segment lost 7 bases and the J segment 9 bases; nucleotides outside the gene matches: 10. CDR3 nucleotide sequence: TGTGCCAGTACCCCCGGGGACAGGGACGGTTCACCCCTCCACTTT. Translated: CASTPGDRDGSPLHF.

Only one count was recorded for this clone. This chain joins TRBV6-5 and TRBJ2-7; 9 bases are a match to TRBD2. V lost 4 bases and J lost 3; bases outside the gene matches: 7. Germline CDR1 MNHEY, CDR2 SVGAGI. The CDR3 extends over 15 amino acids. The CDR3 nucleotides read TGTGCCAGCAGTTCCAGCGGGGGGAAGCTCTACGAGCAGTACTTC. This sequence encodes CASSSSGGKLYEQYF.

The chain has TRBV11-3 and TRBJ2-2, with D perhaps being TRBD1 or TRBD2 (6 bases each). Germline assignment: CDR1 SGHNT and CDR2 YENEEA. This CDR3 spans 18 amino acids. V was trimmed by 1 base and J by 1 base, leaving 16 bases between them. The CDR3 region is CASSLGLGAAGNTGELFF. Here the CDR3 DNA reads TGTGCCAGCAGCTTAGGGCTGGGGGCAGCGGGGAACACCGGGGAGCTGTTTTTT.

For this clone: In the same sample, other DNA sequences code for this CDR3. This chain uses TRBV19 with TRBJ1-2; D remains ambiguous. Germline CDR1 and CDR2: LNHDA and SQIVND (reference sequence). V lost 5 bases, J lost 1 base, and 8 bases lay in between. This CDR3 is 13 amino acids long. The DNA of the CDR3 is TGTGCCAGTAGTCTCGACGGTAACTATGGCTACACCTTC. Translated, it gives CASSLDGNYGYTF.

V and J are TRBV30 and TRBJ1-4; TRBD1 is a possible D gene (5 bases). The V gene's germline CDR1 is GTSNPN and CDR2 SVGIG (reference sequence). The germline V and J ends were trimmed by 3 bases and 2 bases, with 7 bases remaining between them. The CDR3 runs to 13 residues. This CDR3 is CAWRGATNEKLFF. CDR3 nucleotides: TGTGCCTGGAGAGGGGCGACTAATGAAAAACTGTTTTTT.

In its sample, this clone was seen once. This sequence joins TRBV5-6 and TRBJ2-1; weak D call: TRBD2 (5 bases). The ends were cut back, 2 bases at V and 8 bases at J, with 8 bases in the middle. CDR1 and CDR2 from the germline V gene are SGHDT and YYEEEE. The CDR3 is 12 residues long. CDR3 coding DNA: TGTGCCAGCAGCTTAAAGAGGGATGAGCAGTTCTTC. It is translated as CASSLKRDEQFF.

The chain combines TRBV5-1 with TRBJ2-2; 9 bases are shared with TRBD1. This CDR3 spans 16 amino acids. The junction had 5 bases not matched to a gene; V was cut back by 4 bases and J by 1 base. Germline CDR1 is SGHRS and CDR2 is YFSETQ. For the CDR3, the DNA is TGCGCCAGCAGCGGCGGGACAGGGCAGAACACCGGGGAGCTGTTTTTT. Translated: CASSGGTGQNTGELFF.